These 22 T cell receptor beta chains originate from one sample sequenced in a study of T cell repertoires in cytomegalovirus infection (dated by TCRdb to about 2019). TCRdb shows the sequencer as Illumina HiSeq 1500. Through fastp at Q25 and MiXCR, TCRdb rebuilt clones from the public reads, retaining in-frame beta chains. Each CDR3 protein gets just one entry, which takes the most common genes and DNA from the rows behind it. In this sample the table shows some 130,000 distinct CDR3 sequences, approximately 9.2% of which occur a single time. The top ten constitute over 9.5% of the sample. Sequences were obtained from PBMCs. The source of these receptors is a human donor in good health (CMV status not recorded). Some clones in this sample may be carry-over from other donors' samples.

This chain joins TRBV3-1 and TRBJ1-5, with D maybe TRBD1 (6 bases). The CDR3 runs 15 residues. Germline V gene data show CDR1 as LGHDT and CDR2 as YNNKEL (reference sequence). The V gene lost 0 bases and the J gene lost 7 bases, with 13 bases spanning the gap. Written as DNA, the CDR3 is TGTGCCAGCAGCCAAGAGCCGACAGGTCCCCAGCCCCAGCATTTT. It is translated as CASSQEPTGPQPQHF.

This clonotype was detected ten times or more. The rearrangement joins TRBV5-1 to TRBJ2-1; 7 bases align to TRBD2. This CDR3 region has 14 residues. Looked up from germline, CDR1 is SGHRS and CDR2 is YFSETQ. J lost 2 bases, V lost 4 bases, and 3 bases had no gene match. The CDR3 protein is CASSVSGAYNEQFF. DNA of the CDR3: TGCGCCAGCAGCGTAAGCGGGGCCTACAATGAGCAGTTCTTC.

The J gene is TRBJ2-1, the V gene TRBV19, with TRBD1 as a possible D gene (5 bases). Germline V gene sequence: CDR1 LNHDA, CDR2 SQIVND (reference sequence). The CDR3 totals 15 residues. V lost 3 bases, J lost 1 base, and 10 bases lay in between. CDR3 sequence: CASSIKGISYNEQFF. As DNA, the CDR3 is TGTGCCAGTAGTATTAAGGGGATTTCCTACAATGAGCAGTTCTTC.

This clonotype was seen many times. Written as DNA, the CDR3 is TGCAGTGCTTGGGACAGGGGGCAGACTGAAGCTTTCTTT. Protein: CSAWDRGQTEAFF. The gene calls are TRBV20-1 and TRBJ1-1; 12 bases are a match to TRBD1. Germline CDR1 is DFQATT and CDR2 is SNEGSKA (reference sequence). The CDR3 totals 13 residues. The V and J ends lost 5 bases and 5 bases, in that order; junction bases with no gene match: 3.

This clonotype has more than one count but fewer than ten. This sequence joins TRBV20-1 and TRBJ1-6; 7 bases are a match to TRBD1. The CDR3 has 13 residues. After removal of 6 bases from V and 10 bases from J, the junction contained 9 bases not matched to a gene. The germline CDR1 and CDR2 sequences are DFQATT and SNEGSKA (reference sequence). The CDR3: CSAVEGAKSPLHF. The CDR3 DNA reads as TGCAGTGCGGTAGAGGGGGCAAAATCACCCCTCCACTTT.

This clonotype was counted many times. The chain is built from TRBV19 and TRBJ1-6; D remains unclear. Germline V CDR1 and CDR2: LNHDA, SQIVND (reference sequence). The CDR3 covers 15 residues. The V gene lost 0 bases and the J gene lost 7 bases, with 10 bases spanning the gap. The CDR3 loop is CASSIDRSANSPLHF. The CDR3, as DNA: TGTGCCAGTAGTATAGATCGATCAGCGAATTCACCCCTCCACTTT.

There are many counts of this clonotype. V and J are TRBV2 and TRBJ2-7; no clear D. The CDR3 covers 15 residues. V lost 1 base and J 2 bases, leaving 12 bases between the germline ends. CDR1 is SNHLY, CDR2 FYNNEI, per germline. CDR3 nucleotides: TGTGCCAGCAGTGAAGGTCTTAGTTACACCTACGAGCAGTACTTC. This sequence encodes CASSEGLSYTYEQYF.

The V gene is TRBV5-5, the J gene TRBJ1-2; 9 bases line up with TRBD1. This CDR3 has 14 residues. V shed 4 bases, J shed 5 bases, and the junction held 6 bases outside the gene matches. The germline V gene has CDR1 SGHKS and CDR2 YYEKEE (reference sequence). The CDR3 DNA is TGTGCCAGCAGCACACAGGGGGCTCGGTATGGCTACACCTTC. This encodes CASSTQGARYGYTF.

This clonotype was found a few times. This sequence joins TRBV19 and TRBJ1-4; 8 bases line up with TRBD1. Germline V gene data show CDR1 as LNHDA and CDR2 as SQIVND (reference sequence). V lost 4 bases, J lost 4 bases, and 5 bases stayed unmatched. The CDR3 contains 15 residues. CDR3 loop: CASSTRGHVNEKLFF. The CDR3 DNA reads TGTGCCAGTAGTACCAGGGGGCACGTTAATGAAAAACTGTTTTTT.

This clonotype was seen at least ten times. This chain uses TRBV28 with TRBJ2-3; tentatively, D is TRBD1 (6 bases). In germline, CDR1 is MDHEN, CDR2 SYDVKM. The length of the CDR3 is 14 residues. Trimming removed 4 bases from V and 4 bases from J, with 12 bases in between. For the CDR3, the DNA is TGTGCCAGCAGTTCCCCCCACAGGGCAGATACGCAGTATTTT. Its translation is CASSSPHRADTQYF.

This clonotype is medium-sized (0.01 to 0.1%) within its sample. The chain employs TRBV7-8 and TRBJ2-1, with TRBD1 matching over 7 bases. CDR3 length: 16 residues. Germline values: CDR1 SGHVS, CDR2 FQNEAQ. J gave up 10 bases and V 4 bases, and 16 bases lay outside the gene matches. For the CDR3, the DNA is TGTGCCAGCAGCTCAACCGGGACAGCGAGAGGAGAAGAGCAGTTCTTC. It encodes CASSSTGTARGEEQFF. Based on the CDR3 plus reference TRBV7-8 and TRBJ2-1, the full variable domain is GAGVSQSPRYKVAKRGQDVALRCDPISGHVSLFWYQQALGQGPEFLTYFQNEAQLDKSGLPSDRFFAERPEGSVSTLKIQRTQQEDSAVYLCASSSTGTARGEEQFFGPGTRLTVL.

The sample holds many counts of this clonotype. The CDR3 is CSLTGDSYEQYF. The CDR3 DNA is TGCAGTTTGACAGGGGATTCCTACGAGCAGTACTTC. The chain uses TRBV20-1 and TRBJ2-7; TRBD1 aligns across 8 bases. The J segment lost 1 base and the V segment lost 8 bases, leaving 4 bases of the junction unmatched. The CDR3 extends over 12 amino acids. CDR1 is DFQATT and CDR2 is SNEGSKA in the germline V gene (reference sequence).

This clonotype was seen ten or more times. The V gene is TRBV20-1, the J gene TRBJ2-3; a possible D gene is TRBD2 (6 bases). CDR1 and CDR2 from the germline V gene are DFQATT and SNEGSKA (reference sequence). Trimming removed 1 base from V and 1 base from J, with 15 bases in between. This CDR3 spans 16 amino acids. Here the CDR3 reads CSARVDGEVGTDTQYF. The CDR3 bases are TGCAGTGCTAGAGTTGACGGGGAGGTTGGCACAGATACGCAGTATTTT.

This clonotype has more than one count but fewer than ten. CDR3 residues: CSVEGRGGSYTF. Written as DNA, the CDR3 is TGCAGCGTTGAAGGAAGGGGGGGCAGCTACACCTTC. The chain employs TRBV29-1 and TRBJ1-2, with D possibly matching TRBD1 (6 bases). Deletions cut 1 base from V and 9 bases from J, with 12 bases between. CDR3 length equals 12 residues. CDR1 and CDR2 (germline): SQVTM, ANQGSEA.

This clonotype has more than one count but fewer than ten. The genes are TRBV7-9 and TRBJ1-5; 12 nucleotides line up with TRBD1. CDR3 length: 17 residues. The germline V gene has CDR1 SEHNR and CDR2 FQNEAQ (reference sequence). The ends lost 3 bases at V and 5 bases at J; junction bases unmatched: 8. CDR3 sequence (DNA): TGTGCCAGCAGCTTCTACCGGGACAGGGGGCGAGATCAGCCCCAGCATTTT. Protein sequence: CASSFYRDRGRDQPQHF.

This clonotype was detected ten times or more. V usage is TRBV6-5 and J usage is TRBJ1-5, with 7 positions matching TRBD1. V was pared by 1 base and J by 1 base, with 7 bases of the junction left unmatched. The CDR3 sequence is 17 residues long. Germline-derived CDR1 and CDR2 are MNHEY and SVGAGI. The CDR3 DNA reads TGTGCCAGCAGTTACTTACCACCGGGACAGAGCAATCAGCCCCAGCATTTT. Encoded protein: CASSYLPPGQSNQPQHF.

This clonotype has just a few counts. This rearrangement joins TRBV7-9 to TRBJ1-1; 7 positions match TRBD1. Germline values: CDR1 SEHNR, CDR2 FQNEAQ (reference sequence). CDR3 size: 15 residues. V lost 3 bases, J lost 2 bases, and 6 bases stayed unmatched. CDR3 in DNA: TGTGCCAGCAGCTTGCATCAGGGGGGTAACACTGAAGCTTTCTTT. Translated, it gives CASSLHQGGNTEAFF. Filled out from reference TRBV7-9 and TRBJ1-1, the complete variable domain reads DTGVSQNPRHKITKRGQNVTFRCDPISEHNRLYWYRQTLGQGPEFLTYFQNEAQLEKSRLLSDRFSAERPKGSFSTLEIQRTEQGDSAMYLCASSLHQGGNTEAFFGQGTRLTVV.

CDR3: CASSPLVLNTDTQYF. CDR3 DNA: TGTGCCAGCAGCCCACTAGTCTTAAACACAGATACGCAGTATTTT. The V gene is TRBV2, the J gene TRBJ2-3; D possibly corresponds to TRBD2 (5 bases). Germline V gene data show CDR1 as SNHLY and CDR2 as FYNNEI. V gave up 6 bases and J gave up 2 bases, with 15 bases separating them. This CDR3 has 15 residues.

The rearrangement joins TRBV28 to TRBJ1-1, with 7 positions matching TRBD1. J lost 5 bases, V lost 10 bases, and 10 bases had no gene match. The germline V gene has CDR1 MDHEN and CDR2 SYDVKM. This CDR3 has 13 residues. The CDR3 sequence is CATDRAGGTEAFF. The CDR3, as DNA: TGTGCCACCGACAGGGCAGGGGGAACTGAAGCTTTCTTT.

At least ten counts were recorded for this clonotype. V is TRBV7-9 and J is TRBJ2-4; 8 nucleotides line up with TRBD1. The CDR3 is made up of 14 amino acids. Germline-derived CDR1 and CDR2 are SEHNR and FQNEAQ (reference sequence). The V and J ends lost 5 bases and 7 bases, in that order; junction bases with no gene match: 7. Here the CDR3 reads CASSQTGAENIQYF. For the CDR3, the DNA is TGTGCCAGCAGCCAGACAGGGGCTGAGAACATTCAGTACTTC.

Ten or more counts support this clonotype. The genes are TRBV6-2 or TRBV6-3 and TRBJ2-1, with D maybe TRBD1 (5 bases). The CDR3 runs 15 residues. Germline assignment: CDR1 MNHEY and CDR2 SVGEGT. The V end lost 10 bases, the J end lost 3 bases, and 19 bases lay between the germline ends. The CDR3 reads CATNPRQTIYNEQFF. The CDR3 nucleotides read TGTGCCACCAACCCTAGACAGACGATCTACAATGAGCAGTTCTTC.

This clonotype was found many times. The chain is built from TRBV12-3 or TRBV12-4 and TRBJ2-7, with D perhaps matching TRBD1 (6 bases). Trimming removed 3 bases from V and 4 bases from J, with 13 bases in between. CDR3 size: 14 residues. Here the CDR3 DNA reads TGTGCCAGCAGTTTGGGGGCCCCCCTTTACGAGCAGTACTTC. It encodes CASSLGAPLYEQYF.